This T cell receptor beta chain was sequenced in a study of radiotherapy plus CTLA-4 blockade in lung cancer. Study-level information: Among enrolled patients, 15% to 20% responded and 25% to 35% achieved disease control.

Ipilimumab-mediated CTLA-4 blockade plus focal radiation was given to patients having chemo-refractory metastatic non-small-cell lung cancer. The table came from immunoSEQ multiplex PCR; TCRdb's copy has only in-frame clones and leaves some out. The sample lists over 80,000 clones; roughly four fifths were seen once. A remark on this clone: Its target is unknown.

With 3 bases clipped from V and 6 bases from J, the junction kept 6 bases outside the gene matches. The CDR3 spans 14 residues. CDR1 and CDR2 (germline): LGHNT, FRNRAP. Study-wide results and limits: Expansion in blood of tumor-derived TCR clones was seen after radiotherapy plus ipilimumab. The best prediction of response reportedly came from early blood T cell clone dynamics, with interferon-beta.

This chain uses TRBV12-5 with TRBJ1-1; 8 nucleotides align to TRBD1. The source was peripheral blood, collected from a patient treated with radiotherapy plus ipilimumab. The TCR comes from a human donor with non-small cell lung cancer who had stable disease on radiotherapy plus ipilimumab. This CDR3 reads CASGLQGQGAEAFF. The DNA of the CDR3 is TGTGCTAGTGGTTTACAAGGACAGGGAGCTGAAGCTTTCTTT.